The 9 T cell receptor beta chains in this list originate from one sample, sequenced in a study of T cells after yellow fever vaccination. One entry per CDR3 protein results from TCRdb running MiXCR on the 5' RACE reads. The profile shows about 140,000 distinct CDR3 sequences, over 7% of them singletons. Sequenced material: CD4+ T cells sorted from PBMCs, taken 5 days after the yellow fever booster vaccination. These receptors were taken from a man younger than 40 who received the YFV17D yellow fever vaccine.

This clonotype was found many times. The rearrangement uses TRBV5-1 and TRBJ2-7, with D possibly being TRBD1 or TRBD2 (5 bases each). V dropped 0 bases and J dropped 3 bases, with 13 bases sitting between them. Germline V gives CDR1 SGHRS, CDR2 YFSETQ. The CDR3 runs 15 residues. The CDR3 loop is CASSLGRAGIYEQYF. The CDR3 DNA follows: TGCGCCAGCAGCTTGGGCAGGGCCGGGATCTACGAGCAGTACTTC. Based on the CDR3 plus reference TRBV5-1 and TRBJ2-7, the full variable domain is KAGVTQTPRYLIKTRGQQVTLSCSPISGHRSVSWYQQTPGQGLQFLFEYFSETQRNKGNFPGRFSGRQFSNSRSEMNVSTLELGDSALYLCASSLGRAGIYEQYFGPGTRLTVT.

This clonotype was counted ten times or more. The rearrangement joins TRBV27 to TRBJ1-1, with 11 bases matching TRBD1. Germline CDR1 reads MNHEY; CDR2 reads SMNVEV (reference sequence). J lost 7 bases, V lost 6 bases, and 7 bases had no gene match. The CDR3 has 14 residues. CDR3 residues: CASRLDRGHGEAFF. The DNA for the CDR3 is TGTGCCAGCAGACTGGACAGGGGGCATGGTGAAGCTTTCTTT.

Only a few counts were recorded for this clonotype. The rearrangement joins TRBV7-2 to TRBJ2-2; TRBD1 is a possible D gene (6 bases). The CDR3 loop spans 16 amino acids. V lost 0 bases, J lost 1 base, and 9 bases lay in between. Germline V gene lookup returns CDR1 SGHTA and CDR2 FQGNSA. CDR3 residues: CASSLAGALNTGELFF. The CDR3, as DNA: TGTGCCAGCAGCTTAGCGGGGGCGCTGAACACCGGGGAGCTGTTTTTT.

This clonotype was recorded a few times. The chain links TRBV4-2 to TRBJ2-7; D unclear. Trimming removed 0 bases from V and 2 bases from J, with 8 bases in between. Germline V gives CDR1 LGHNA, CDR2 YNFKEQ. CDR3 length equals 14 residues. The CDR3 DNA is TGTGCCAGCAGCCAAGATAGGGAAGCCTACGAGCAGTACTTC. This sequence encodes CASSQDREAYEQYF.

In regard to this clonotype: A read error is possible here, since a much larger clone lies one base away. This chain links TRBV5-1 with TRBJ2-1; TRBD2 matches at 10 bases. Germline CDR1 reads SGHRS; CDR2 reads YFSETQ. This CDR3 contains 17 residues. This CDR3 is CASSLGSGGMSYNEQLF. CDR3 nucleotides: TGCGCCAGCAGCTTGGGTAGCGGGGGGATGTCCTACAATGAGCAGTTATTC.

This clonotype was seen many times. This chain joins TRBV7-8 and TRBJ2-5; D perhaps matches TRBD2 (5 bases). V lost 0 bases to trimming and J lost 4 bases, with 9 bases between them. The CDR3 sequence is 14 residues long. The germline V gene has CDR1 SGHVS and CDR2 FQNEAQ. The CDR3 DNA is TGTGCCAGCAGCTTAGCGCAGAGGGCAGAGACCCAGTACTTC. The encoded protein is CASSLAQRAETQYF.

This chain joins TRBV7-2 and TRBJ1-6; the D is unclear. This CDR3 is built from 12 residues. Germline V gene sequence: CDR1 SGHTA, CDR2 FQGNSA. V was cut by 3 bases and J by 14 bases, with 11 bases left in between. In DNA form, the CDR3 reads TGTGCCAGCAGCTTCCCCGGAAGCACCCTCCACTTT. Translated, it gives CASSFPGSTLHF.

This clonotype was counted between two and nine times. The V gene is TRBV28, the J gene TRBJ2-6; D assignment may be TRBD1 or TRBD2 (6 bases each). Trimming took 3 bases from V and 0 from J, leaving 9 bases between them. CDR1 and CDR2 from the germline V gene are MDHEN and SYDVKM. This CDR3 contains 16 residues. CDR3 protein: CASSLGGGSGANVLTF. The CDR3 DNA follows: TGTGCCAGCAGTTTGGGGGGCGGCTCTGGGGCCAACGTCCTGACTTTC. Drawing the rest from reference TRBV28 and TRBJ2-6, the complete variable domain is DVKVTQSSRYLVKRTGEKVFLECVQDMDHENMFWYRQDPGLGLRLIYFSYDVKMKEKGDIPEGYSVSREKKERFSLILESASTNQTSMYLCASSLGGGSGANVLTFGAGSRLTVL.

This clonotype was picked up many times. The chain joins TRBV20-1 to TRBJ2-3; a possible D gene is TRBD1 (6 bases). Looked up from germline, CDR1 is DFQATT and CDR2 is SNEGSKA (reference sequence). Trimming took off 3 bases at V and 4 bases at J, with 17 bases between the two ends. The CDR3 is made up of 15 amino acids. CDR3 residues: CSARTSREGADTQYF. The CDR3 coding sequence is TGCAGTGCTAGGACTTCGAGAGAGGGGGCAGATACGCAGTATTTT.